This TCR beta chain is from a study of blood T cell repertoires in COVID-19. Study context: The United States, Italy and Spain provided the acute and convalescent COVID-19 samples.

Data came from immunoSEQ multiplex PCR; TCRdb stores just in-frame clones and leaves some out. The sample includes over 200,000 clones, 80% to 95% of them seen just once. Followed over time, Seattle patients had been enrolled while infection was active. The CDR3 is made up of 11 amino acids. Deletions cut 4 bases from V and 5 bases from J, with 9 bases between. Germline V gene data show CDR1 as DFQATT and CDR2 as SNEGSKA (reference sequence). The TCR was taken from a man in his sixties with COVID-19, enrolled during active disease. The rearrangement links TRBV20-1 to TRBJ2-7, with unresolved D. The sequenced sample consisted of peripheral blood. The CDR3 region has the DNA TGCAGTGCTACGTCAGGCCACGAGCAGTACTTC. Translated: CSATSGHEQYF.